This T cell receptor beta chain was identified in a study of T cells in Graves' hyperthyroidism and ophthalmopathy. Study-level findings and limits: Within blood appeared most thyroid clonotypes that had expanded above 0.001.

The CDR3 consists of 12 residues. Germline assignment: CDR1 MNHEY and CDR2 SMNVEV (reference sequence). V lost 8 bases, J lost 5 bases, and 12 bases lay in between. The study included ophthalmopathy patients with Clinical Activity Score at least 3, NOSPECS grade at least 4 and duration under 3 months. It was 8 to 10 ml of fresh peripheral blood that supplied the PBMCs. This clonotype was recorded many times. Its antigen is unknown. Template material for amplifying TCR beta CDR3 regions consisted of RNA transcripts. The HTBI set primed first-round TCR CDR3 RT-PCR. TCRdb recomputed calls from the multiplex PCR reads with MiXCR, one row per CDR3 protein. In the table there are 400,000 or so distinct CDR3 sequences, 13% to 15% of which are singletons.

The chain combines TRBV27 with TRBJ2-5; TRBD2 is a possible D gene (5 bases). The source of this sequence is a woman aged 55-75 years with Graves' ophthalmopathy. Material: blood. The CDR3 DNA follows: TGTGCCAGCGGCATAAGGAGGGAGACCCAGTACTTC. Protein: CASGIRRETQYF.